The following is a T cell receptor beta chain sequence with its context. Its antigen is still unknown. This sample was taken from a study of blood T cells in healthy people across ages. Broader study findings: TCR beta diversity was tightly associated with the proportion of naive T cells.

Germline assignment: CDR1 MNHNY and CDR2 SVGAGI (reference sequence). V dropped 5 bases and J dropped 0 bases, with 11 bases sitting between them. The CDR3 spans 15 residues. Alongside a J-beta primer mix, a sample-barcoded 5' primer served in a second PCR lasting about 6 to 11 cycles. TCRdb called the 5' RACE reads again in MiXCR, with one record for every CDR3 protein. The sample lists approximately 1.5 million distinct CDR3 sequences; less than 45% were seen once. This sequence was found in a woman under 30 in good health. The source material was blood. This chain links TRBV6-6 with TRBJ1-5; D possibly corresponds to TRBD1 (5 bases). In DNA, the CDR3 is TGTGCCAGCAGTACAGGAGCCATTAGCAATCAGCCCCAGCATTTT. Its protein product is CASSTGAISNQPQHF.